This section outlines one T cell receptor (beta chain) sequence together with its context. The antigen remains undetermined. The use of genomic DNA as template underpinned the TCR beta VDJ and CDR3 profiling. TCRdb re-analysed the reads in MiXCR, keeping a single row per CDR3 protein. The sample has about 190,000 distinct CDR3 sequences, roughly half seen once. CD8+CD57+ cell expansion had been shown by flow cytometry in patients chosen for sequencing. Patients uniformly had severe acquired aplastic anemia. This sample was taken from a study of CD8+CD57+ T cells in acquired aplastic anemia. Study-wide points: The number of CD8+ CDR3 sequences shared by patients and controls was twenty-nine.

Per germline, CDR1 MNHEY and CDR2 SVGAGI. CDR3 length: 15 residues. V was pared by 4 bases and J by 5 bases, with 9 bases of the junction left unmatched. The rearrangement links TRBV6-5 to TRBJ1-1, with 8 nucleotides matching TRBD1. This receptor was taken from a human donor with aplastic anemia. Sequenced material: sorted CD4+, CD8+, or CD8+CD57+ T cells (not recorded which) from PBMCs. DNA for the CDR3: TGTGCCAGCAGTTTAACAGGGGGTAGTGGAACTGAAGCTTTCTTT. Amino acid sequence: CASSLTGGSGTEAFF.